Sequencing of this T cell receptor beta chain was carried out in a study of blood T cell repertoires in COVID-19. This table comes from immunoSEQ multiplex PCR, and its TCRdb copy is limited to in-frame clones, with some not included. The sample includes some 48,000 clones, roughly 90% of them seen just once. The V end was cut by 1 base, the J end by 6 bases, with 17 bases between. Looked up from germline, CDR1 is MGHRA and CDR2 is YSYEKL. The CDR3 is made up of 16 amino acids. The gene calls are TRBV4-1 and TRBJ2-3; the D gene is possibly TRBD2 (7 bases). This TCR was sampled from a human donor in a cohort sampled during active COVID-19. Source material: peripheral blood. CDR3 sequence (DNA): TGCGCCAGCAGCCAAGTGGGCGGGGGCCGAGGGGATACGCAGTATTTT. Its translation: CASSQVGGGRGDTQYF.